This TCR delta chain was captured in a study of DNA immune sequencing with unique molecular identifiers. Overall study context: The sample holds FACS-enriched γδ T cells from PBMC. Sequencing input was 100 ng for enriched and about 900 ng for non-enriched PBMC DNA.

Genomic DNA underwent 32-plex PCR targeting all 8 TRDV and 4 TRDJ genes. The library had 12-nucleotide UMIs introduced over 3 barcoding cycles, then a second adapter PCR. TCRdb ran CATT on the multiplex PCR reads. The sample lists about 2,500 delta-chain clones, 13% to 15% seen once, with under 25% in the top ten. Comments on this clone: Antigen: not known.

Study conclusions and caveats: TRDV2 paired with TRDJ1 was the most common TRD rearrangement among healthy donor clonotypes. Top 5 clonotypes made up over half of productive TRD molecules in several healthy donors.

The germline V and J ends were trimmed by 5 bases and 0 bases, with 25 bases remaining between them. There are 19 residues in the CDR3. Germline V lookup: CDR1 TSWWSYY, CDR2 QGS. The J gene is TRDJ1, the V gene TRDV1, with D possibly being TRDD2 (5 bases). No J gene is reported in TCRdb; it was inferred here by comparing the DNA with germline. The sample consisted of gamma-delta T cells from PBMCs. The receptor comes from a human donor in good health. The CDR3 DNA follows: TGTGCTCTTGGGCCGGGAGGCCCATCTTCCCAACCGTACACCGATAAACTCATCTTT. Protein product: CALGPGGPSSQPYTDKLIF.